A single sample gave rise to the 13 T cell receptor beta chains below, sequenced in a study of T cells in Graves' hyperthyroidism and ophthalmopathy (dated by TCRdb to about 2019). The library was obtained by multiplex PCR. TCRdb records Illumina HiSeq 2000 as the sequencer. Amplification of TCR beta CDR3 regions was carried out from RNA transcripts. A first-round RT-PCR of the TCR CDR3 used the HTBI primer set with the Qiagen OneStep RT-PCR kit. TCRdb itself trimmed the public reads at Q25 with fastp, ran MiXCR and retained productive beta chains. Each entry is one CDR3 protein sequence, shown with its most common DNA and genes. The sample table lists hundreds of thousands of distinct CDR3 sequences, just under 20% of them with a count of one. The top ten clones comprise roughly 50% of the sample. The sequencing input was blood. These receptors were taken from a man aged 35-49 years with Graves' ophthalmopathy.

The rearrangement joins TRBV28 to TRBJ1-5, with D unresolved. CDR3 length: 15 amino acids. Trimming removed 9 bases at V and 6 bases at J, with 21 bases between. Germline lookup yields CDR1 MDHEN and CDR2 SYDVKM. CDR3 nucleotide sequence: TGTGCCAGTTTACGGGAGACACAGCCGGGTCAGCCCCAGCATTTT. This codes for CASLRETQPGQPQHF.

As regards this clonotype: This may come from a read error, since a much larger clone is one base off. The chain is built from TRBV3-1 and TRBJ2-1, with a tentative D call TRBD1 (6 bases). This CDR3 spans 14 amino acids. Germline V gene sequence: CDR1 LGHDT, CDR2 YNNKEL (reference sequence). CDR3 sequence (DNA): TGTGCCAGCAGCCAAAGGACTGGGGACAATGAGCGGTTCTTC. Translation gives CASSQRTGDNERFF.

This clonotype was detected a few times. The gene calls are TRBV4-3 and TRBJ2-7, with TRBD1 matching 8 bases. Looked up from germline, CDR1 is LGHNA and CDR2 is YSLEER. J gave up 6 bases and V 3 bases, and 7 bases lay outside the gene matches. This CDR3 has 14 residues. Written as DNA, the CDR3 is TGCGCCAGCAGCCATCTGACAGGGGACGGCGAGCAGTACTTC. Residues: CASSHLTGDGEQYF.

This clonotype was seen a handful of times. The genes are TRBV5-4 and TRBJ1-4; 7 bases are shared with TRBD1. This CDR3 has 15 residues. Germline lookup yields CDR1 SGHNT and CDR2 YYREEE (reference sequence). The V segment lost 4 bases and the J segment 9 bases; nucleotides outside the gene matches: 12. This chain's CDR3 is CASSDRQGGNQKLFF. In DNA form, the CDR3 reads TGTGCCAGCAGCGATCGTCAAGGGGGCAATCAAAAACTGTTTTTT.

About this clonotype: With a much larger clone just one base away, this may be a read error. V usage is TRBV28 and J usage is TRBJ1-5, with 8 positions matching TRBD1. The germline gives CDR1 MDHEN, CDR2 SYDVKM. The CDR3 runs 14 residues. The DNA of the CDR3 is TGTGCCAGCAGTTTGCCAGGGGGCAATCGGCCCCAGCATTTT. Protein product: CASSLPGGNRPQHF.

This chain links TRBV6-1 with TRBJ2-1; 7 bases match TRBD2. Losses at the gene ends were 7 bases for V and 8 bases for J; bases not matched to a gene: 5. The V gene's germline CDR1 is MNHNS and CDR2 SASEGT. This CDR3 has 12 amino acids. The CDR3 here is CASTTGGDEQFF. The CDR3 nucleotides read TGTGCCAGCACCACTGGGGGGGATGAGCAGTTCTTC.

The rearrangement uses TRBV7-3 and TRBJ2-2; the D is unclear. Trimming stripped 1 base from V and 5 bases from J, with 8 bases between. CDR1 and CDR2 from the germline V gene are SGHTA and FQGTGA. The CDR3 loop spans 14 amino acids. CDR3: CASSLNGATGELFF. The CDR3 DNA follows: TGTGCCAGCAGCTTAAACGGAGCGACCGGGGAGCTGTTTTTT.

This clonotype was seen only a few times. The chain is built from TRBV7-2 and TRBJ2-3; tentatively, D is TRBD2 (7 bases). The germline V and J ends were trimmed by 10 bases and 0 bases, with 17 bases remaining between them. CDR3 length: 15 amino acids. Germline loops: CDR1 SGHTA, CDR2 FQGNSA. The CDR3 region is CATSRGGPSTDTQYF. CDR3 nucleotides: TGTGCCACCTCGAGGGGGGGACCTAGCACAGATACGCAGTATTTT. Full variable domain (remainder filled in from reference TRBV7-2 and TRBJ2-3): GAGVSQSPSNKVTEKGKDVELRCDPISGHTALYWYRQSLGQGLEFLIYFQGNSAPDKSGLPSDRFSAERTGGSVSTLTIQRTQQEDSAVYLCATSRGGPSTDTQYFGPGTRLTVL.

The chain couples TRBV24-1 to TRBJ2-1; 10 bases match TRBD2. V trimming: 8 bases; J trimming: 5 bases; junction bases outside the gene matches: 11. This CDR3 is built from 16 residues. Germline assignment: CDR1 KGHDR and CDR2 SFDVKD. CDR3 residues: CATTPLGTSGDNEQFF. CDR3 in DNA: TGTGCCACCACCCCCTTGGGCACTAGCGGGGACAATGAGCAGTTCTTC.

This chain links TRBV6-1 with TRBJ2-3; weak D call: TRBD2 (7 bases). In germline, CDR1 is MNHNS, CDR2 SASEGT. With 7 bases removed from V and 1 base from J, the gap between germline ends came to 18 bases. The CDR3 covers 16 residues. The CDR3 loop is CASTTGRGGRTDTQYF. In DNA form, the CDR3 reads TGTGCCAGCACAACAGGCCGCGGGGGCCGCACAGATACGCAGTATTTT.

This sequence joins TRBV19 and TRBJ1-2; D is unresolved. CDR1 and CDR2 (germline): LNHDA, SQIVND (reference sequence). V lost 9 bases and J lost 4, with 12 bases in between. The CDR3 is made up of 12 amino acids. CDR3 nucleotides: TGTGCCAGCTCGGGCCTTGCCTATGGCTACACCTTC. This encodes CASSGLAYGYTF.

This clonotype was seen repeatedly, ten times or more. V gene TRBV28 combines with J gene TRBJ1-5; no clear D gene. The germline CDR1 and CDR2 sequences are MDHEN and SYDVKM. The CDR3 is 13 residues long. Trimming took off 6 bases at V and 9 bases at J, with 15 bases between the two ends. The CDR3 nucleotides read TGTGCCAGCAGGTTAAAACTACGGGGGCCCCAGCATTTT. Translation gives CASRLKLRGPQHF.

The chain couples TRBV9 to TRBJ2-7; D remains ambiguous. In germline, CDR1 is SGDLS, CDR2 YYNGEE. Between the trimmed V and J ends, which lost 0 bases and 3 bases, there was a span of 10 bases. CDR3 length: 14 amino acids. CDR3 sequence reads: CASSVAPNGYEQYF. The CDR3 bases are TGTGCCAGCAGCGTAGCACCTAATGGCTACGAGCAGTACTTC.